This T cell receptor beta chain is from a study of cytomegalovirus exposure and HLA in healthy donors. Findings and limits, study-wide: Across donors, presence/absence analyses took sequencing depth to be roughly uniform.

The PCR had 60 Vbeta and 13 Jbeta primers. Data came from immunoSEQ multiplex PCR; TCRdb stores just in-frame clones and leaves some out. Seen here are 150,000 to 200,000 clones, around 86% observed once, and the top ten hold approximately 2.2%. Points on this clone: What it recognizes is unknown.

Input material: PBMCs. This TCR was sampled from a male donor in good health and CMV-seronegative.

Here the CDR3 DNA reads TGCGCCAGCAGCTTGTACGGACTTCCTTCCTACGAGCAGTACTTC. Its translation: CASSLYGLPSYEQYF. This rearrangement joins TRBV5-1 to TRBJ2-7; tentatively, D is TRBD2 (5 bases). In germline, CDR1 is SGHRS, CDR2 YFSETQ. The V and J ends lost 1 base and 1 base respectively, with 12 bases between them. The CDR3 is made up of 15 amino acids.